This TCR beta chain was identified during a study of T cell responses to AZD1222 COVID-19 vaccine. General study findings and limits: The study sampled repertoires only after the peak T cell response. At study baseline, merely five or six AZD1222 recipients were seropositive. A rise in Spike-specific TCR breadth and depth followed two AZD1222 doses.

The method was immunoSEQ multiplex PCR; TCRdb's version includes in-frame clones alone and lacks a portion of them. The repertoire holds over 15,000 clones, with approximately 89% as singletons. Pooled in the analysis were second doses at about 4 or about 12 weeks. J gave up 2 bases and V 4 bases, and 10 bases lay outside the gene matches. Per the germline V gene, CDR1 is LGHDT and CDR2 is YNNKEL (reference sequence). This CDR3 has 16 amino acids. For this clone: Its target is unknown.

Here the sequenced sample was peripheral blood, taken 28 days after the second AZD1222 dose. The rearrangement links TRBV3-1 (or the pseudogene TRBV3-2) to TRBJ1-1, with 7 nucleotides matching TRBD1. The TCR originated in an adult who received the AZD1222 COVID-19 vaccine. This chain's CDR3 is CASSLGTVGGNTEAFF. In DNA, the CDR3 is TGTGCCAGCAGCCTGGGGACAGTTGGGGGAAACACTGAAGCTTTCTTT.